This T cell receptor (beta chain) derives from a study of cytomegalovirus exposure and HLA in healthy donors. Findings and caveats of the study: In a later analysis, parvovirus B19, influenza, CMV and Epstein-Barr virus appeared linked to several top co-occurrence clusters.

13 Jbeta primers and 60 Vbeta primers were used for the PCR. Sequenced by immunoSEQ multiplex PCR; TCRdb stores in-frame clones only, minus some. The sample data list tens of thousands of clones. Germline-derived CDR1 and CDR2 are LNHDA and SQIVND (reference sequence). The CDR3 covers 15 residues. Between the trimmed V and J ends, which lost 6 bases and 0 bases, there was a span of 14 bases. By frequency, this clone is medium-sized. Its antigen remains unidentified. The TCR was taken from a female donor in good health and CMV-seronegative. The V and J genes are TRBV19 and TRBJ1-1; D perhaps matches TRBD1 (6 bases). The material sequenced was PBMCs. Here the CDR3 reads CASSHSQGMNTEAFF. The CDR3 region has the DNA TGTGCCAGTAGCCATTCACAGGGAATGAACACTGAAGCTTTCTTT.